Many counts were recorded for the clone carrying this TCR beta chain. The antigen is undetermined. RNA transcripts served as template for amplifying TCR beta CDR3 sequences. Second-round multiplex PCR came after first-round RT-PCR with HTBI primers. Each CDR3 protein is one row after TCRdb ran MiXCR on the multiplex PCR reads. The profile shows roughly 410,000 distinct CDR3 sequences, 15% of them singletons. The data stem from a study of Graves' ophthalmopathy and Graves' hyperthyroidism. Whole-study results and caveats: The blood repertoire also included most expanded thyroid clonotypes above 0.001 frequency. Ophthalmopathy progression cases were predicted by the model with approximately 66% sensitivity and 72.22% specificity.

V trimming: 7 bases; J trimming: 5 bases; junction bases outside the gene matches: 5. This CDR3 is 13 amino acids long. Germline V gene sequence: CDR1 SNHLY, CDR2 FYNNEI. Clinical symptoms and serum thyroxine were used for diagnosis; TRAb, thyroid ultrasound and orbital computed tomography were also relied on. The source of the PBMCs was 9.5 to 10 ml of fresh peripheral blood. The sequencing sample was made of peripheral blood. The clonotype originates from a woman aged 18 to 35 with stable Graves' hyperthyroidism. The chain uses TRBV2 and TRBJ1-1; 9 bases are a match to TRBD1. The CDR3 protein is CASTGQGSTEAFF. The CDR3, as DNA: TGTGCCAGCACGGGACAGGGATCAACTGAAGCTTTCTTT.